A single sample is the source of the 21 T cell receptor beta chains below, sequenced in a study of T cell repertoires in cytomegalovirus infection. TCRdb processed the reads anew with MiXCR; each CDR3 protein has one entry. The sample has roughly 300,000 distinct CDR3 sequences, 9% to 9.5% seen once. Sequenced sample: PBMCs. All receptors derive from a human donor in good health (CMV status not recorded). Some clones in this sample may be carry-over from other donors' samples.

This clonotype was seen many times. This chain links TRBV7-9 with TRBJ2-7, with a weak D call TRBD2 (6 bases). V was trimmed by 4 bases and J by 0 bases, leaving 10 bases between them. Germline values: CDR1 SEHNR, CDR2 FQNEAQ (reference sequence). The CDR3 totals 14 residues. CDR3 coding DNA: TGTGCCAGCAGCTCTGGCGGGGTCTCCTACGAGCAGTACTTC. Protein: CASSSGGVSYEQYF.

This clonotype was detected many times. The chain recombines TRBV20-1 with TRBJ1-5; D ambiguous. This CDR3 has 13 amino acids. Germline V gives CDR1 DFQATT, CDR2 SNEGSKA (reference sequence). V dropped 4 bases and J dropped 5 bases, with 12 bases sitting between them. CDR3 residues: CSAMGLSDQPQHF. The CDR3 DNA follows: TGCAGTGCTATGGGGTTATCGGATCAGCCCCAGCATTTT.

The chain combines TRBV28 with TRBJ2-2; D may be TRBD1 (7 bases). V was trimmed by 7 bases and J by 5 bases, leaving 17 bases between them. The germline gives CDR1 MDHEN, CDR2 SYDVKM. This CDR3 has 15 amino acids. CDR3 in amino acids: CASIPGGLGTGELFF. In DNA form, the CDR3 reads TGTGCCAGCATTCCAGGGGGGTTAGGGACCGGGGAGCTGTTTTTT.

This clonotype was detected many times. The CDR3 DNA follows: TGTGCCAGCAGCTTAAGGACAGGGGGGGCCTACGAGCAGTACTTC. It encodes CASSLRTGGAYEQYF. The J gene is TRBJ2-7, the V gene TRBV7-2; 10 nucleotides match TRBD1. The CDR3 is made up of 15 amino acids. V was clipped by 2 bases and J by 2 bases; unmatched bases: 3. The V gene's germline CDR1 is SGHTA and CDR2 FQGNSA.

The chain uses TRBV7-2 and TRBJ1-4; D might be TRBD1 (5 bases). Trimming cost V 1 base and J 12 bases, with 15 bases left between them. CDR1 SGHTA and CDR2 FQGNSA come from the germline V gene. The CDR3 spans 14 residues. Here the CDR3 reads CASSLVSGDRELFF. The CDR3 coding sequence is TGTGCCAGCAGCTTAGTTTCCGGGGACCGAGAACTGTTTTTT.

The chain links TRBV10-3 to TRBJ1-2, with unresolved D. V was shortened by 2 bases and J by 4 bases, with 11 bases between the two germline ends. The CDR3 totals 14 residues. Germline CDR1 and CDR2: ENHRY and SYGVKD. The CDR3 sequence is CAISEPRSIYGYTF. The CDR3 bases are TGTGCCATCAGTGAGCCCCGATCCATCTATGGCTACACCTTC.

On this clonotype: A single base separates this from a much larger clone, so it may be a read error. The gene calls are TRBV7-2 and TRBJ1-2; unclear D gene. The CDR3 sequence is 15 residues long. Germline lookup yields CDR1 SGHTA and CDR2 FQGNSA. CDR3 bases: TGTGTCAGCAGCTTAGCCGTAGCCCCTAACTATGGCTACACCTTC. This gives the protein CVSSLAVAPNYGYTF.

Many counts were recorded for this clonotype. The chain uses TRBV6-2 or TRBV6-3 and TRBJ2-3, with 10 positions matching TRBD2. CDR1 is MNHEY, CDR2 SVGEGT, per germline. CDR3 length: 14 amino acids. After removal of 6 bases from V and 4 bases from J, the junction contained 4 bases not matched to a gene. In DNA, the CDR3 is TGTGCCAGCAGCCCGAGCGGGAGGGCAGATACGCAGTATTTT. This codes for CASSPSGRADTQYF.

The chain is built from TRBV4-3 and TRBJ1-6; 8 bases fit TRBD1. CDR1 and CDR2 from the germline V gene are LGHNA and YSLEER. This CDR3 has 14 amino acids. V trimming: 7 bases; J trimming: 7 bases; junction bases outside the gene matches: 6. CDR3 sequence: CASTFDRGNSPLHF. DNA of the CDR3: TGCGCCAGCACTTTTGACAGGGGCAATTCACCCCTCCACTTT.

This clonotype was counted between two and nine times. The chain carries TRBV18 and TRBJ1-1; no clear D. Germline CDR1 and CDR2: KGHSH and LQKENI. Trimming left V 1 base short and J 6 bases short, with 9 bases between. The CDR3 extends over 13 amino acids. CDR3 nucleotide sequence: TGTGCCAGCTCACCACGGTCGTCCGCTGAAGCTTTCTTT. Its protein product is CASSPRSSAEAFF. Filled out from reference TRBV18 and TRBJ1-1, the complete variable domain reads NAGVMQNPRHLVRRRGQEARLRCSPMKGHSHVYWYRQLPEEGLKFMVYLQKENIIDESGMPKERFSAEFPKEGPSILRIQQVVRGDSAAYFCASSPRSSAEAFFGQGTRLTVV.

There are a few counts of this clonotype. The chain combines TRBV6-6 with TRBJ2-5; TRBD2 is a possible D gene (6 bases). The length of the CDR3 is 14 residues. Looked up from germline, CDR1 is MNHNY and CDR2 is SVGAGI (reference sequence). V lost 6 bases, J lost 5 bases, and 16 bases lay in between. This CDR3 is CASRAGTSQETQYF. The CDR3 DNA follows: TGTGCCAGCAGGGCGGGAACGTCCCAGGAGACCCAGTACTTC.

This clonotype was picked up many times. A much bigger clone sits one base away, suggesting this may be a read error. V gene TRBV7-2 combines with J gene TRBJ2-5; 7 bases align to TRBD1. The CDR3 loop spans 13 amino acids. Germline-derived CDR1 and CDR2 are SGHTA and FQGNSA. The V and J ends lost 4 bases and 2 bases, in that order; junction bases with no gene match: 1. CDR3 bases: TGTGCCAGCAGCTGGGGACAGCAAGAGACCCAGTACTTC. It encodes CASSWGQQETQYF.

This chain uses TRBV12-3 or TRBV12-4 with TRBJ1-5; possibly TRBD1 for D (5 bases). The CDR3 is made up of 15 amino acids. Trimming left V 2 bases short and J 6 bases short, with 14 bases between. The CDR3 is CASSLNFFGGQPQHF. Written as DNA, the CDR3 is TGTGCCAGCAGTTTAAATTTCTTTGGGGGTCAGCCCCAGCATTTT.

This clonotype was observed a few times. The chain combines TRBV28 with TRBJ2-7; D perhaps matches TRBD1 (5 bases). Trimming removed 10 bases from V and 5 bases from J, with 12 bases in between. CDR3 length: 11 residues. Germline V CDR1 and CDR2: MDHEN, SYDVKM. This CDR3 is CATQGRNEQYF. In DNA form, the CDR3 reads TGTGCCACTCAGGGCCGGAACGAGCAGTACTTC.

In this sample, this clonotype turned up many times. Its ends do not fully match the called genes, so a read error is possible. The chain is built from TRBV11-2 and TRBJ2-3; D possibly uses TRBD1 or TRBD2 (5 bases each). There are 13 residues in the CDR3. CDR1 and CDR2 (germline): SGHAT, FQNNGV. CDR3 protein: CASSLDRGDTQYF. The CDR3, as DNA: TGTGCCAGCAGCCTAGACCGGGGCGATACGCAGTATTTT.

The chain couples TRBV6-6 to TRBJ1-6; D unresolved. This CDR3 spans 12 amino acids. The germline V gene encodes CDR1 MNHNY and CDR2 SVGAGI (reference sequence). V was cut by 6 bases and J by 10 bases, with 10 bases left in between. Written as DNA, the CDR3 is TGTGCCAGCAGCTTAACGAAATCACCCCTCCACTTT. It encodes CASSLTKSPLHF.

This clonotype occurred a few times. V usage is TRBV2 and J usage is TRBJ1-5; D unresolved. V was clipped by 3 bases and J by 0 bases, with 9 bases between them. The CDR3 is 15 residues long. CDR1 and CDR2 from the germline V gene are SNHLY and FYNNEI. DNA of the CDR3: TGTGCCAGCAGTGAGCGGCAGGCTAGCAATCAGCCCCAGCATTTT. Translation gives CASSERQASNQPQHF.

The sample holds many counts of this clonotype. The J gene is TRBJ2-6, the V gene TRBV6-2 or TRBV6-3, with unresolved D. Germline loops: CDR1 MNHEY, CDR2 SVGEGT. The CDR3 extends over 13 amino acids. Deletions cut 7 bases from V and 3 bases from J, with 7 bases between. In DNA, the CDR3 is TGTGCCAGCATGTTGGATGGGGCCAACGTCCTGACTTTC. This gives the protein CASMLDGANVLTF.

This clonotype has a count of ten or more. The CDR3 nucleotides read TGTGCCAGCAGCTCCCTAGCGGACGATTACAATGAGCAGTTCTTC. Translating it yields CASSSLADDYNEQFF. The chain combines TRBV11-2 with TRBJ2-1, with TRBD2 matching 7 bases. Germline V gene lookup returns CDR1 SGHAT and CDR2 FQNNGV. Losses at the gene ends were 4 bases for V and 4 bases for J; bases not matched to a gene: 7. The CDR3 spans 15 residues.

This clonotype was observed at least ten times. The rearrangement links TRBV25-1 to TRBJ1-3, with 9 bases that match TRBD1. Germline CDR1 MGHDK, CDR2 SYGVNS. CDR3 length: 17 amino acids. Unmatched junction bases numbered 10, after V lost 5 bases and J lost 2 bases. The DNA of the CDR3 is TGTGCCAGCAGTCCTACCGACAGGGGGACAGCTGGAAACACCATATATTTT. The encoded protein is CASSPTDRGTAGNTIYF.

This clonotype was counted only a few times. This rearrangement joins TRBV12-5 to TRBJ2-1; no definite D call. The ends were cut back, 1 base at V and 0 bases at J, with 10 bases in the middle. The CDR3 loop spans 16 amino acids. CDR1 and CDR2 from the germline V gene are LGHNT and FRNRAP. The CDR3 reads CASGLGLERSYNEQFF. The CDR3 DNA reads TGTGCTAGTGGTTTGGGACTCGAACGCTCCTACAATGAGCAGTTCTTC.